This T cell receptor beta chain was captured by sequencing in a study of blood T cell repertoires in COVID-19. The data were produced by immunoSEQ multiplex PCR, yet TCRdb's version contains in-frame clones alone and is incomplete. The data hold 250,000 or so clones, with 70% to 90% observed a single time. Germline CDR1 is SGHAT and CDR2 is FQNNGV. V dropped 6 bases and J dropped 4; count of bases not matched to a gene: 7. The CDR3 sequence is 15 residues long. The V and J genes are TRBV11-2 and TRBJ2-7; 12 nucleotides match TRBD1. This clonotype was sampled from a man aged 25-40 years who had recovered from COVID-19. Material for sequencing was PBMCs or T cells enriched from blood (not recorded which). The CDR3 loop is CASRRVGQGAYEQYF. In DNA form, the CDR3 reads TGTGCCAGCAGACGAGTGGGACAGGGGGCTTACGAGCAGTACTTC.